These T cell receptor beta chains were read from a single sample in a study of PD-1 blockade in classical Hodgkin lymphoma. The table came from immunoSEQ multiplex PCR; TCRdb's copy has only in-frame clones and leaves some out. The repertoire holds about 97,000 clones, with approximately 88% as singletons. The sequencing used peripheral blood mononuclear cells (PBMCs), collected at baseline. These receptors originate from a human donor with classical Hodgkin lymphoma. CDR3s include the opening cysteine and the closing phenylalanine or tryptophan. Fields, in order: V gene, J gene, D gene, clone size, CDR3 length, CDR3 protein, CDR3 DNA. A D gene is named only where the DNA matches it firmly. Expanded clones get a size class; other rows say once, few or many, or leave the size out.

TRBV10-3	TRBJ2-1	-	-	14	CAISEPETYNEQFF	TGTGCCATCAGTGAGCCTGAAACCTACAATGAGCAGTTCTTC
TRBV7-9	TRBJ2-1	-	-	19	CASSLAFRSQPRTYNEQFF	TGTGCCAGCAGCTTAGCGTTCCGATCTCAACCACGAACCTACAATGAGCAGTTCTTC
TRBV11-2	TRBJ2-4	-	-	17	CASSLEGQDLYKNIQYF	TGTGCCAGCAGCTTAGAGGGGCAGGACCTATACAAAAACATTCAGTACTTC
TRBV21-1	TRBJ2-7	-	-	15	CASSYTGTATYEQYF	TGTGCCAGCAGCTACACCGGGACGGCGACCTACGAGCAGTACTTC
TRBV25-1	TRBJ1-2	-	-	14	CASSEFGGAYGYTF	TGTGCCAGCAGTGAATTCGGGGGTGCCTATGGCTACACCTTC
TRBV4-3	TRBJ2-1	TRBD2	-	14	CASSQDLAGGEQFF	TGCGCCAGCAGCCAAGATTTAGCGGGAGGTGAGCAGTTCTTC
TRBV30	TRBJ2-5	TRBD2	few	17	CAWSAASGEFNRETQYF	TGTGCCTGGAGTGCCGCTAGCGGGGAGTTTAATCGGGAGACCCAGTACTTC
TRBV10-2	TRBJ2-2	-	many	14	CARAIDGGSGELFF	TGCGCCAGAGCGATCGATGGGGGATCCGGGGAGCTGTTTTTT
TRBV5-1	TRBJ1-1	-	-	15	CASSFRAGLNTEAFF	TGCGCCAGCAGCTTCCGGGCGGGGTTGAACACTGAAGCTTTCTTT
TRBV29-1	TRBJ2-7	-	few	12	CSTQTDSYEQYF	TGCAGCACCCAGACCGACTCCTACGAGCAGTACTTC
TRBV5-4	TRBJ2-7	TRBD2	once	16	CASSPFKLAGATEQYF	TGTGCCAGCAGCCCTTTCAAACTAGCGGGAGCAACCGAGCAGTACTTC
TRBV6-5	TRBJ2-7	TRBD1	once	13	CASRNQGAGEQYF	TGTGCCAGCAGAAATCAGGGGGCTGGCGAGCAGTACTTC
TRBV12-5	TRBJ1-2	TRBD1	-	13	CASAPGTDYGYTF	TGTGCTAGTGCCCCCGGGACAGACTATGGCTACACCTTC
TRBV27	TRBJ2-7	-	-	14	CASSPEDGTYEQYF	TGTGCCAGCAGTCCGGAGGACGGGACTTACGAGCAGTACTTC
TRBV9	TRBJ2-1	-	-	16	CASSVGTDSSYNEQFF	TGTGCCAGCAGCGTGGGGACCGACAGCTCCTACAATGAGCAGTTCTTC
TRBV4-2	TRBJ2-1	TRBD2	once	16	CASSQFASGTNNEQFF	TGTGCCAGCAGCCAATTTGCTAGCGGGACGAACAATGAGCAGTTCTTC
TRBV9	TRBJ2-7	-	once	15	CASSVALTGIGEQYF	TGTGCCAGCAGCGTAGCACTTACAGGGATTGGCGAGCAGTACTTC
TRBV27	TRBJ2-1	TRBD2	-	14	CASSLLAGGDEQFF	TGTGCCAGCAGTTTACTAGCGGGAGGGGATGAGCAGTTCTTC
TRBV7-9	TRBJ1-1	TRBD1	-	14	CASSSFSGGTEAFF	TGTGCCAGCAGCTCCTTCTCAGGGGGCACTGAAGCTTTCTTT
TRBV19	TRBJ2-3	TRBD2	-	16	CASHPPAGVGTDTQYF	TGTGCCAGTCACCCGCCCGCGGGAGTGGGCACAGATACGCAGTATTTT
TRBV2	TRBJ2-2	-	-	14	CASSERPPGWELFF	TGTGCCAGCAGTGAGAGGCCGCCGGGATGGGAGCTGTTTTTT
TRBV28	TRBJ2-1	TRBD2	-	16	CASTVPLAGGIREQFF	TGTGCCAGCACCGTCCCTCTAGCGGGGGGGATTCGGGAGCAGTTCTTC
TRBV5-1	TRBJ2-1	-	-	15	CASRLAGNSYNEQFF	TGCGCCAGCCGCCTGGCCGGGAACTCCTACAATGAGCAGTTCTTC
TRBV11-2	TRBJ2-7	-	-	15	CASSLSTAPTYEQYF	TGTGCCAGCAGCTTATCGACTGCGCCCACCTACGAGCAGTACTTC
TRBV11-2	TRBJ2-2	TRBD2	once	15	CASSPTSGTPGELFF	TGTGCCAGCAGCCCGACTAGCGGGACGCCCGGGGAGCTGTTTTTT
TRBV5-1	TRBJ1-2	-	-	14	CASSLGDTNYGYTF	TGCGCCAGCAGCTTGGGGGACACTAACTATGGCTACACCTTC
TRBV2	TRBJ2-7	-	-	14	CASSEGQGWPEQYF	TGTGCCAGCAGTGAGGGACAAGGGTGGCCAGAGCAGTACTTC
TRBV2	TRBJ1-2	-	-	14	CASKSNRENYGYTF	TGCGCCAGCAAGTCGAACAGGGAGAACTATGGCTACACCTTC
TRBV6-6	TRBJ2-3	-	-	16	CASSYSLADPTDTQYF	TGTGCCAGCAGTTACTCCTTAGCGGACCCCACAGATACGCAGTATTTT
TRBV6-1	TRBJ2-3	TRBD1	-	14	CASTLRQGGDTQYF	TGTGCCAGCACCCTAAGACAGGGCGGGGATACGCAGTATTTT
TRBV7-2	TRBJ2-3	TRBD2	-	17	CASSSPTAREGRDTQYF	TGTGCCAGCAGCTCGCCGACGGCGCGGGAGGGCAGAGATACGCAGTATTTT
TRBV10-3	TRBJ2-7	TRBD2	-	13	CANQAGEKDEQYF	TGTGCCAATCAAGCGGGAGAAAAGGATGAGCAGTACTTC
TRBV27	TRBJ2-1	TRBD2	-	17	CASSWTGTGRIGDEQFF	TGTGCCAGCAGTTGGACCGGCACCGGGAGGATTGGGGATGAGCAGTTCTTC
TRBV6-5	TRBJ1-1	-	-	15	CASSESGPLNTEAFF	TGTGCCAGCAGCGAGTCGGGACCCCTGAACACTGAAGCTTTCTTT
TRBV10-3	TRBJ2-5	-	-	13	CAIRDQLQETQYF	TGTGCCATCCGAGACCAGCTACAAGAGACCCAGTACTTC
TRBV7-9	TRBJ1-2	-	-	15	CASSYTDTQDYGYTF	TGTGCCAGCAGCTACACGGACACCCAAGACTATGGCTACACCTTC
TRBV15	TRBJ2-2	TRBD2	-	18	CATSRGIVIAGDTGELFF	TGTGCCACCAGCAGGGGGATTGTGATAGCGGGAGACACCGGGGAGCTGTTTTTT
TRBV7-6	TRBJ1-1	-	-	14	CASSSGQQNTEAFF	TGTGCCAGCAGCTCCGGGCAGCAGAACACTGAAGCTTTCTTT
TRBV28	TRBJ1-2	TRBD1	-	18	CASSLPSQGGPQSYGYTF	TGTGCCAGCAGTTTACCCTCACAGGGGGGGCCCCAGAGCTATGGCTACACCTTC
TRBV10-3	TRBJ2-7	TRBD2	-	15	CAISESASGASEQYF	TGTGCCATCAGTGAGTCGGCTAGCGGGGCCTCGGAGCAGTACTTC
TRBV6-8	TRBJ1-4	-	-	13	CASSYGIGEKLFF	TGTGCCAGCAGTTACGGGATTGGTGAAAAACTGTTTTTT
TRBV19	TRBJ2-5	-	-	14	CASSAGTPQETQYF	TGTGCCAGTAGTGCAGGGACTCCCCAAGAGACCCAGTACTTC
TRBV5-1	TRBJ2-1	-	-	13	CASSQAGIDEQFF	TGCGCCAGCAGCCAGGCGGGTATTGATGAGCAGTTCTTC
TRBV4-1	TRBJ1-3	-	-	16	CASSPPGLNSGNTIYF	TGCGCCAGCAGCCCCCCGGGACTGAATTCTGGAAACACCATATATTTT
TRBV19	TRBJ1-1	TRBD1	-	16	CASSILAGGSGPEAFF	TGTGCCAGTAGTATCCTCGCAGGGGGCTCAGGGCCTGAAGCTTTCTTT
TRBV5-4	TRBJ2-5	TRBD1	-	13	CASNTGQEETQYF	TGTGCCAGTAATACGGGACAGGAAGAGACCCAGTACTTC
TRBV10-2	TRBJ1-1	-	few	14	CASSDRLENTEAFF	TGCGCCAGCAGTGATAGGCTTGAGAACACTGAAGCTTTCTTT
TRBV7-6	TRBJ2-5	-	-	16	CASRPREDRARETQYF	TGTGCCAGCAGGCCCCGGGAGGACAGGGCTCGGGAGACCCAGTACTTC
TRBV15	TRBJ2-5	-	once	13	CATSRPTQETQYF	TGTGCCACCAGCAGACCCACTCAGGAGACCCAGTACTTC
TRBV19	TRBJ1-5	-	-	13	CASAGERNQPQHF	TGTGCCAGTGCAGGGGAGAGGAATCAGCCCCAGCATTTT
TRBV4-1	TRBJ2-7	-	-	16	CASSRSPGIDPYEQYF	TGCGCCAGCAGCCGATCCCCAGGTATAGACCCCTACGAGCAGTACTTC
TRBV7-9	TRBJ1-4	-	once	13	CASRDKGGEKLFF	TGTGCCAGCAGGGACAAGGGGGGCGAAAAACTGTTTTTT
TRBV28	TRBJ1-1	TRBD1	-	14	CASSLLSGAGGAFF	TGTGCCAGCAGTTTGTTGTCTGGGGCAGGGGGAGCTTTCTTT
TRBV6-6	TRBJ1-4	-	once	14	CASSLGGGARKLFF	TGTGCCAGCAGTTTAGGAGGTGGGGCGAGAAAACTGTTTTTT
TRBV30	TRBJ2-3	TRBD2	-	14	CAWKGKTGGDTQYF	TGTGCCTGGAAGGGGAAAACGGGAGGGGATACGCAGTATTTT
TRBV29-1	TRBJ1-1	-	-	12	CSVEKGGTEAFF	TGCAGCGTTGAAAAGGGTGGGACTGAAGCTTTCTTT
TRBV2	TRBJ2-1	TRBD2	-	16	CASSVASSGSDNEQFF	TGTGCCAGCAGCGTCGCGTCTAGCGGGAGCGACAATGAGCAGTTCTTC